This T cell receptor beta chain was identified in a study of blood T cell repertoires in COVID-19. Turning to the study itself: Sample material is recorded as cDNA or gDNA derived from T cells, B-cell-depleted T cells, or PBMCs.

Libraries were prepared by immunoSEQ multiplex PCR; TCRdb keeps only in-frame clonotypes and omits some of them. The table records 250,000 to 300,000 clones, nearly 90% of them present only once. This CDR3 is built from 17 residues. From germline, CDR1 is SGDLS and CDR2 YYNGEE. With V trimmed by 0 bases and J by 4 bases, 7 bases remained unmatched. This sequence joins TRBV9 and TRBJ2-1; 10 nucleotides match TRBD1. The clonotype originates from a woman in her 30s with acute or convalescent COVID-19. Sequencing was carried out using peripheral blood. The CDR3 DNA reads TGTGCCAGCAGCGTAGAACTCGGGACAGGGGTTTACAATGAGCAGTTCTTC. Translated, it gives CASSVELGTGVYNEQFF. Combining the CDR3 with reference TRBV9 and TRBJ2-1 gives the whole variable domain DSGVTQTPKHLITATGQRVTLRCSPRSGDLSVYWYQQSLDQGLQFLIQYYNGEERAKGNILERFSAQQFPDLHSELNLSSLELGDSALYFCASSVELGTGVYNEQFFGPGTRLTVL.